This T cell receptor beta chain was captured by sequencing in a study of blood T cell repertoires in COVID-19 (dated by TCRdb to the early 2020s). Regarding the research as a whole: Samples from collaborators originated in the United States, Italy and Spain and spanned both the acute and convalescent phases of COVID-19. The material from the prospective study consisted of cDNA or gDNA derived from T cells, B-cell-depleted T cells, or PBMCs. Deeply sampled blood TCRbeta repertoires from subjects exposed to, actively infected with, or recovered from COVID-19 were included in the dataset. The repertoires were made available in a free public database intended to serve as a resource for research on the immune response to SARS-CoV-2. The samples were drawn from two sources: the first 160 participants of the ongoing ImmuneRACE study, and 1,000 to 1,500 subjects contributed by 6 global collaborators. A de-identified subject ID, COVID-19 status, age in years and sex were almost always included in the sample metadata. HLA class I and class II types, where available, came from metadata supplied by the sample provider rather than from assay-based typing.

The collaborating institutions used their own protocols to collect whole blood in K2EDTA tubes. For TCRbeta analysis, collaborators shipped samples in one of three forms: frozen whole blood, isolated PBMCs, or DNA extracted from either of those sample types. TCRbeta CDR3 regions were amplified from genomic DNA using the immunoSEQ Assay, a bias-controlled multiplex PCR. The study's own analysis went as follows. Nucleated cell counts per sample were estimated from amplification of reference gene primers within the assay. To quantify the absolute abundance of each unique TCRbeta CDR3 rearrangement, sequence reads were collapsed and filtered. For each sample, productive Simpson clonality was calculated by taking the square root of Simpson's diversity index across productive rearrangements. TCRdb carries this immuneACCESS record with in-frame sequences only. Its versions omit some clonotypes, under half of them owing to an unresolved V gene in the studies checked, with the rest unexplained. V and J calls and clone size are as listed in that table; D and trimming were resolved from the DNA. For this sample there are tens of thousands of clones; over 80% appear just once. The ten largest make up 10% to 15% of the sample.

General findings and caveats noted by the study authors: The amount of clinical and demographic metadata varied by source and participant and was provided uncurated.

Comment on this clone: What this receptor recognizes is not known. No much larger clone is present one base from it, and per-base qualities are unavailable.

CDR3 length: 16 amino acids, cysteine to phenylalanine. The sequence is cut down to CDR3 DNA, 48 bases in frame from base 1. Looking up the germline V gene yields CDR1 SGHRS and CDR2 YFSETQ. Relative to germline, V is 4 bases shorter and J is 0 bases shorter, with 15 bases between their ends. Sequencing was carried out using peripheral blood. The rearranged segments are TRBV5-1 and TRBJ2-3; TRBD1 could be the D gene, as 5 bases match. The clonotype originates from a woman between 65 and 79 years old with active or convalescent COVID-19. The CDR3: CASSESWQGSTDTQYF. The bases read TGCGCCAGCAGCGAGTCGTGGCAGGGTAGCACAGATACGCAGTATTTT.